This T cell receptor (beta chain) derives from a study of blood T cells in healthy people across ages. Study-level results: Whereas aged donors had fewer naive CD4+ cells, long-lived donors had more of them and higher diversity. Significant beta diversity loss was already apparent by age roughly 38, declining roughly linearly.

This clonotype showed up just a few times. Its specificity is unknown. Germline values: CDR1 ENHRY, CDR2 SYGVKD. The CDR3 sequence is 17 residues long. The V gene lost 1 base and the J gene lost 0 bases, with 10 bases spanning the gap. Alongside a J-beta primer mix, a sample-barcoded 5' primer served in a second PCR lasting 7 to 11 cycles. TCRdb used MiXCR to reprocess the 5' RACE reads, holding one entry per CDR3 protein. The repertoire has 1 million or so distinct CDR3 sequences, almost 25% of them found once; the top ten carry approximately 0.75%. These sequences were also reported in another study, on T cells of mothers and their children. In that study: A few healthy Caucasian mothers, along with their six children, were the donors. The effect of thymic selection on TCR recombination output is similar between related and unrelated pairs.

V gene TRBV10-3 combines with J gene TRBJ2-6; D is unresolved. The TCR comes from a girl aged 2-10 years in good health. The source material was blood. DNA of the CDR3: TGTGCCATCAGTGAGTTCCAGCCCCTCTCTGGGGCCAACGTCCTGACTTTC. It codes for CAISEFQPLSGANVLTF.